This T cell receptor beta chain is drawn from a study of T cells in localized non-small cell lung cancer. Germline V lookup: CDR1 SGHNT, CDR2 YENEEA. This CDR3 is 15 amino acids long. By share of the sample, this clone is large. The germline gene is not matched at one end of the junction; a read error may be the cause. Measured with immunoSEQ multiplex PCR; TCRdb has only the in-frame clones, and not every one. This table holds hundreds of clones, around 19% found once. This sequence joins TRBV11-3 and TRBJ2-2, with 7 bases lining up with TRBD1. The sample was normal lung tissue next to the tumor, taken before any cancer treatment. This TCR was recovered from a female donor older than 55 with stage II lung adenocarcinoma. The CDR3 loop reads CASSLSGTVTGELFF. CDR3 nucleotide sequence: TGTGCCAGCAGCTTGTCGGGGACAGTCACCGGCGAGCTGTTTTTT.